The T cell receptor beta chain described here comes from a study of blood T cell repertoires in COVID-19. The method was immunoSEQ multiplex PCR; TCRdb's version includes in-frame clones alone and lacks a portion of them. This repertoire shows 75,000 to 100,000 clones, 87% found once; its top ten account for approximately 4.4%. Germline trimming cut 0 bases from V and 15 bases from J; bases unmatched to any gene: 13. The CDR3 sequence is 15 residues long. Germline CDR1 is LGHDT and CDR2 is YNNKEL (reference sequence). This clonotype originated in an elderly woman with acute or convalescent COVID-19. Input material: peripheral blood. V and J are TRBV3-1 (or the pseudogene TRBV3-2) and TRBJ2-1; 8 nucleotides align to TRBD2. CDR3 coding DNA: TGTGCCAGCAGCCAAGACAGCTATACGGGGGGGAGGCGGTTCTTC. It encodes CASSQDSYTGGRRFF.